This T cell receptor (beta chain) was identified during a study of OX40 agonist ivuxolimab in advanced cancers. Repertoires were generated with immunoSEQ multiplex PCR, while TCRdb's copy carries only in-frame clones and drops some. The sample lists about 71,000 clones; 85% to 95% were seen once. Blood specimens came from baseline, cycle 4 day 1, and cycle 7 day 1. This clone is medium-sized in the sample. Its antigen is still unknown. Study-level results: Both CD4+ and CD8+ T cell populations in blood had undergone clonal expansion by week 6 at 0.1 to 3.0 mg/kg. No antigen was identified for the clonally expanded peripheral T cells.

The sequences come from CD4+ or CD8+ T cells sorted from blood, collected in a trial of the OX40 agonist ivuxolimab. The TCR comes from an adult with an advanced solid tumor such as melanoma, head and neck, liver or kidney cancer.

The CDR3 spells CASSRGGGYTEAFF. CDR3 DNA sequence: TGTGCCAGCAGCAGGGGGGGAGGGTACACTGAAGCTTTCTTT. The chain carries TRBV7-2 and TRBJ1-1, with D possibly being TRBD1 (6 bases). Per the germline V gene, CDR1 is SGHTA and CDR2 is FQGNSA. The length of the CDR3 is 14 residues. Trimming pared 5 bases from V and 3 bases from J, leaving 13 bases between.